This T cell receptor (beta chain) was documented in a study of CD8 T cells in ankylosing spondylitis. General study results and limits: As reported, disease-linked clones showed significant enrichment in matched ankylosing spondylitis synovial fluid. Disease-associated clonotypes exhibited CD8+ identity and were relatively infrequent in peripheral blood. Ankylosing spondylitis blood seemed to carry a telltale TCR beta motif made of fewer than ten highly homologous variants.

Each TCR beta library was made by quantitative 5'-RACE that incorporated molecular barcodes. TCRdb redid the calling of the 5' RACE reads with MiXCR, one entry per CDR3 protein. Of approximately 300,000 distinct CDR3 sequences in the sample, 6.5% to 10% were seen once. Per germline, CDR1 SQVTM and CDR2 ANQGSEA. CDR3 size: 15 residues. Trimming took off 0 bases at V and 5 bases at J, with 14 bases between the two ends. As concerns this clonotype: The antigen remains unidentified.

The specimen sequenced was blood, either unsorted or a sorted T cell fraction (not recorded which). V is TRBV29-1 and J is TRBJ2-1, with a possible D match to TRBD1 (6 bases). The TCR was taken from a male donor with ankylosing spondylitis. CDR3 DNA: TGCAGCGTTGAAGACAACAAACAGGGCGACAATGAGCAGTTCTTC. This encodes CSVEDNKQGDNEQFF.